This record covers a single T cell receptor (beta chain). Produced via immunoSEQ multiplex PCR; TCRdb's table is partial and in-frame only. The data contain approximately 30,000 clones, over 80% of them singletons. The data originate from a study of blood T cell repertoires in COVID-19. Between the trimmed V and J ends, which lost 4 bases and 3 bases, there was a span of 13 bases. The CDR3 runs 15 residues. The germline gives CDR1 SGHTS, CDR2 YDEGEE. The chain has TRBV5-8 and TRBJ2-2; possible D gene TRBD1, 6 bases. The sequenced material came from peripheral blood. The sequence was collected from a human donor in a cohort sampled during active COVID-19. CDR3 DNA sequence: TGTGCCAGCAGCCCTCAGGGGTCTTACACCGGGGAGCTGTTTTTT. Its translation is CASSPQGSYTGELFF.